This T cell receptor (beta chain) was identified during a study of blood T cell repertoires in COVID-19. Overall study context: COVID-19 samples collected from the United States, Italy and Spain covered acute and convalescent phases. T cells, B-cell-depleted T cells, or PBMCs provided the cDNA or gDNA that served as material.

As originally analysed: Estimation of nucleated cell counts was performed using reference gene primer amplification. Assay used: immunoSEQ multiplex PCR; TCRdb lists only in-frame clones, some missing. The V and J calls and clone size were taken over from that table, and D and trimming were inferred from the DNA. The sample carries around 40,000 clones, around 87% recorded once. Germline CDR1 is MNHNY and CDR2 is SVGAGI (reference sequence). V shed 3 bases, J shed 5 bases, and the junction held 6 bases outside the gene matches. The length of the CDR3 is 14 residues. The source material was peripheral blood. This chain joins TRBV6-6 and TRBJ1-1; 7 nucleotides match TRBD1. The receptor was derived from a man aged 25-45 years with active or convalescent COVID-19. In DNA form, the CDR3 reads TGTGCCAGCAGTTATAAGGGGGCGGGTACTGAAGCTTTCTTT. Encoded protein: CASSYKGAGTEAFF.